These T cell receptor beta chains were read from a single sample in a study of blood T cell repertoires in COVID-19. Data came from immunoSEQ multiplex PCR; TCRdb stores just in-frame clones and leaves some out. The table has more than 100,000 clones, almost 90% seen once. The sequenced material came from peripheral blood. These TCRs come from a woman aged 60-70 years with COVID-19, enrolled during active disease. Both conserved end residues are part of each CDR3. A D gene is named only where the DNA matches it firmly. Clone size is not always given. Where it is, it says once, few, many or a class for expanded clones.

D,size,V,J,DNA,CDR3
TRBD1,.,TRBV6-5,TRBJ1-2,TGTGCCAGCAGTAAACCGGGACAGGGGAACTATGGCTACACCTTC,CASSKPGQGNYGYTF
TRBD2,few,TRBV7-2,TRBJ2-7,TGTGCCAGCAGCCGTAGACTAGCGGGGGGTATGCCCTACGAGCAGTACTTC,CASSRRLAGGMPYEQYF
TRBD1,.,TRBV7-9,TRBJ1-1,TGTGCCAGCAGATCCGGTTCGGGGACAGGGGTCACTGAAGCTTTCTTT,CASRSGSGTGVTEAFF
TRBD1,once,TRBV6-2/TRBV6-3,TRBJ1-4,TGTGCCAGCAGTTCGGACAGGGAGAATGAAAAACTGTTTTTT,CASSSDRENEKLFF
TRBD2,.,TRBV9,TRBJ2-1,TGTGCCAGCAGCGTAGGGTATGGTGGGACTAGGTGGAATGAGCAGTTCTTC,CASSVGYGGTRWNEQFF
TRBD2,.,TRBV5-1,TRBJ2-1,TGCGCCAGCAGCTTGACCCCTGGCCAGAGCGGGGGTCGGAATGAGCAGTTCTTC,CASSLTPGQSGGRNEQFF
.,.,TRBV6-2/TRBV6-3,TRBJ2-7,TGTGCCAGCAGTTACTCCCAGATACCCTACGAGCAGTACTTC,CASSYSQIPYEQYF
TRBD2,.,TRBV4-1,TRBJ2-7,TGCGCCAGCAGGACAGAAGCGGGGGGGCCCTACGAGCAGTACTTC,CASRTEAGGPYEQYF
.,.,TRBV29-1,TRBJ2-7,TGCAGCGTTGGAGATGGGGGCGGCTACGAGCAGTACTTC,CSVGDGGGYEQYF
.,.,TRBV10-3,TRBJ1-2,TGTGCCATCAGTGTAGGCAGGGCAGACTATGGCTACACCTTC,CAISVGRADYGYTF
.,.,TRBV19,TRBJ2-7,TGTGCCAGTAGTATAGCCGCCGACAACTACGAGCAGTACTTC,CASSIAADNYEQYF
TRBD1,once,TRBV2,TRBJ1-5,TGTGCCAGCCTCCGGGACAGGGGGACGTCGGCCCAGCATTTT,CASLRDRGTSAQHF
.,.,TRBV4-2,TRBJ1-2,TGTGCCAGCAGCCAAGACAGGGGAAACTATGGCTACACCTTC,CASSQDRGNYGYTF
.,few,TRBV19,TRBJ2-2,TGTGCCAGTAGTGCTGGACAGAGGATGGGGGAGCTGTTTTTT,CASSAGQRMGELFF
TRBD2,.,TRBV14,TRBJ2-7,TGTGCCAGCAGCCAGGGAGGGCCTTGGCAGTACTTC,CASSQGGPWQYF